These 15 T cell receptor beta chains originate from one sample sequenced in a study of CD8 T cells in ankylosing spondylitis. One entry per CDR3 protein, called by TCRdb with MiXCR from the 5' RACE reads. The sample yields around 180,000 distinct CDR3 sequences, around 13% seen once. The sample comprised blood, either unsorted or a sorted T cell fraction (not recorded which). The receptors here all came from a female donor with ankylosing spondylitis or in good health (not recorded which).

This clonotype was observed a few times. V usage is TRBV4-2 and J usage is TRBJ2-1; D might be TRBD2 (6 bases). Trimming stripped 4 bases from V and 10 bases from J, with 14 bases between. CDR1 and CDR2 (germline): LGHNA, YNFKEQ. The CDR3 extends over 13 amino acids. The chain's CDR3 is CASSLALGGEQFF. For the CDR3, the DNA is TGTGCCAGCAGCCTCGCGTTGGGAGGCGAGCAGTTCTTC.

This clonotype was recorded at least ten times. The rearrangement links TRBV6-6 to TRBJ2-7; possible D gene TRBD1, 6 bases. The CDR3 consists of 12 residues. The V and J ends lost 10 bases and 4 bases respectively, with 14 bases between them. Germline CDR1 reads MNHNY; CDR2 reads SVGAGI (reference sequence). DNA of the CDR3: TGTGCCACCAGGCAGGGGATATACGAGCAGTACTTC. Translating it yields CATRQGIYEQYF.

Only a few counts were recorded for this clonotype. The genes are TRBV6-2 or TRBV6-3 and TRBJ2-2, with a tentative D call TRBD2 (6 bases). This CDR3 region has 13 residues. The V gene lost 5 bases and the J gene lost 8 bases, with 12 bases spanning the gap. Germline loops: CDR1 MNHEY, CDR2 SVGEGT. The CDR3 sequence is CASSLGGRGELFF. CDR3 DNA: TGTGCCAGCAGTCTTGGAGGGAGAGGGGAGCTGTTTTTT.

This clonotype has ten or more counts. The V and J genes are TRBV2 and TRBJ1-4; D call uncertain. This CDR3 is 17 amino acids long. The V gene lost 10 bases and the J gene lost 1 base, with 22 bases spanning the gap. Germline values: CDR1 SNHLY, CDR2 FYNNEI. CDR3 coding DNA: TGTGCCACTCTACGGGAGACCCCATTGATAACTAATGAAAAACTGTTTTTT. Protein sequence: CATLRETPLITNEKLFF.

This clonotype was seen ten or more times. The V gene is TRBV20-1, the J gene TRBJ2-1, with 8 nucleotides matching TRBD2. Germline assignment: CDR1 DFQATT and CDR2 SNEGSKA (reference sequence). J was trimmed by 0 bases and V by 4 bases; bases with no gene match: 8. The CDR3 sequence is 16 residues long. As DNA, the CDR3 is TGCAGTGCTAAAGCCGCACTAGCGGTCTCCTACAATGAGCAGTTCTTC. It specifies CSAKAALAVSYNEQFF.

This clonotype was counted a single time. V usage is TRBV14 and J usage is TRBJ2-1, with TRBD2 as a possible D gene (6 bases). CDR3 length equals 13 residues. V was pared by 4 bases and J by 6 bases, with 10 bases between. Germline V gene lookup returns CDR1 SGHDN and CDR2 FVKESK. CDR3 DNA: TGTGCCAGCAGCCCCACTAGCATCAATGAGCAGTTCTTC. Translated, it gives CASSPTSINEQFF.

Ten or more counts support this clonotype. The chain recombines TRBV4-2 with TRBJ1-1; D remains unclear. Per the germline V gene, CDR1 is LGHNA and CDR2 is YNFKEQ. The CDR3 extends over 13 amino acids. The germline V and J ends were trimmed by 1 base and 7 bases, with 10 bases remaining between them. DNA for the CDR3: TGTGCCAGCAGCCAAGGGTCCGCGGTTGAAGCTTTCTTT. Its translation is CASSQGSAVEAFF.

The chain couples TRBV10-3 to TRBJ2-3, with D tentatively TRBD2 (6 bases). CDR3 size: 13 residues. V lost 7 bases to trimming and J lost 0 bases, with 8 bases between them. CDR1 and CDR2 (germline): ENHRY, SYGVKD. The CDR3 loop reads CAIMRDSTDTQYF. The CDR3 nucleotides are TGTGCCATCATGCGGGACAGCACAGATACGCAGTATTTT.

A few counts support this clonotype. The chain employs TRBV6-2 or TRBV6-3 and TRBJ1-1, with D possibly TRBD1 on 6 matching bases. Trimming pared 6 bases from V and 2 bases from J, leaving 19 bases between. CDR1 is MNHEY and CDR2 is SVGEGT in the germline V gene. The CDR3 runs 16 residues. CDR3 sequence: CASSDLNRDPNTEAFF. CDR3 DNA sequence: TGTGCCAGCAGCGACCTCAACAGGGATCCAAACACTGAAGCTTTCTTT.

This clonotype was seen repeatedly, ten times or more. The J gene is TRBJ2-5, the V gene TRBV7-2; 9 bases align to TRBD2. Germline V gene sequence: CDR1 SGHTA, CDR2 FQGNSA. V dropped 7 bases and J dropped 4; count of bases not matched to a gene: 7. The CDR3 runs to 14 residues. This CDR3 reads CASMIAGVVETQYF. The DNA of the CDR3 is TGTGCCAGCATGATAGCGGGAGTGGTAGAGACCCAGTACTTC.

This clonotype was counted many times. This chain connects TRBV27 to TRBJ1-1, with D perhaps matching TRBD1 (6 bases). CDR1 and CDR2 (germline): MNHEY, SMNVEV (reference sequence). This CDR3 contains 12 residues. The V gene lost 8 bases and the J gene lost 5 bases, with 12 bases spanning the gap. The CDR3 nucleotides are TGTGCCAGCTGTCGAGGGGGGACTGAAGCTTTCTTT. It codes for CASCRGGTEAFF.

This clonotype was seen more than once but under ten times. This chain connects TRBV20-1 to TRBJ2-7, with 8 positions matching TRBD2. This CDR3 is 14 amino acids long. Germline CDR1 is DFQATT and CDR2 is SNEGSKA (reference sequence). V was pared by 2 bases and J by 2 bases, with 5 bases of the junction left unmatched. The CDR3 DNA is TGCAGTGCTAGACCTACTAGCGGCACCTACGAGCAGTACTTC. Its translation is CSARPTSGTYEQYF.

Note on this clonotype: This may be a read error, as it is one base from a much larger clone. The rearrangement links TRBV9 to TRBJ1-4, with D perhaps TRBD1 (5 bases). The CDR3 totals 14 residues. From germline, CDR1 is SGDLS and CDR2 YYNGEE. The CDR3 protein is CASSSQGGNEKLCF. The CDR3 coding sequence is TGTGCCAGCAGCTCCCAGGGAGGGAATGAAAAACTGTGTTTT.

This clonotype was seen a few times. The gene calls are TRBV15 and TRBJ1-4; D is undetermined. This CDR3 region has 15 residues. From germline, CDR1 is LNHNV and CDR2 YYDKDF (reference sequence). Trimming pared 5 bases from V and 3 bases from J, leaving 13 bases between. CDR3 DNA sequence: TGTGCCACCAGCCCTAGACTAGATTCTAATGAAAAACTGTTTTTT. As protein: CATSPRLDSNEKLFF.

This clonotype was counted many times. The V and J genes are TRBV5-1 and TRBJ2-5; 12 bases align to TRBD2. The ends lost 4 bases at V and 4 bases at J; junction bases unmatched: 8. CDR1 is SGHRS, CDR2 YFSETQ, per germline. The length of the CDR3 is 16 residues. For the CDR3, the DNA is TGCGCCAGCAGCGTAGGACTAGCGGGATTTGGAGAGACCCAGTACTTC. Translating gives CASSVGLAGFGETQYF.